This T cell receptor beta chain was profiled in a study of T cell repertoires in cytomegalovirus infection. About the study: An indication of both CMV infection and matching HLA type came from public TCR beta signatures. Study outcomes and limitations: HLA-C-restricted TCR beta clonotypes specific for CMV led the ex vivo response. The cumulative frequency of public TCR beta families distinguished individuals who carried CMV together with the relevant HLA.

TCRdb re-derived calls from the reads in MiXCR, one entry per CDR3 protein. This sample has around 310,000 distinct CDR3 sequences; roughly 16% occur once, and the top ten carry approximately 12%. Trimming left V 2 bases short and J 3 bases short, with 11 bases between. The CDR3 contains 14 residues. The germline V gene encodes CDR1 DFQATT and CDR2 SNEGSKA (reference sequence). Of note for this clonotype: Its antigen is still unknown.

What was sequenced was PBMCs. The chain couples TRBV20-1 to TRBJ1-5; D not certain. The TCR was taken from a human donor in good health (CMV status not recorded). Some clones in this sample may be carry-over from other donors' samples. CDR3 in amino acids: CSARIGGLNQPQHF. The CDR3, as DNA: TGCAGTGCTAGAATCGGCGGACTCAATCAGCCCCAGCATTTT.